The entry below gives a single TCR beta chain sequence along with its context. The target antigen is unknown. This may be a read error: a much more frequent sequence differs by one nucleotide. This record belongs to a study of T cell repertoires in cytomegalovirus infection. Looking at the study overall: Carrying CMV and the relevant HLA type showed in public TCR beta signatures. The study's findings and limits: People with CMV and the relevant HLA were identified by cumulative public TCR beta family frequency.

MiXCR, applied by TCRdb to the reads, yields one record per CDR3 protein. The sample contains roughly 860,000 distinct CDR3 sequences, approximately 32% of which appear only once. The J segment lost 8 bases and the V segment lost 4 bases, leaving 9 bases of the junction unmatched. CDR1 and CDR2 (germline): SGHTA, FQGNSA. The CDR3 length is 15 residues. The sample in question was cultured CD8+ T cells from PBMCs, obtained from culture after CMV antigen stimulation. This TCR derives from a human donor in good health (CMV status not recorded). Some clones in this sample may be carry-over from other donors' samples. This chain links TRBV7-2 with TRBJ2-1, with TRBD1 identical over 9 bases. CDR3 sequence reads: CASSSLGQGTHEQFF. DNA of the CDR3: TGTGCCAGCAGCTCTCTGGGACAGGGAACGCATGAGCAGTTCTTC.